The present entry profiles one T cell receptor beta chain with its context. A few counts support this clonotype. Its antigen remains unidentified. Base qualities are not at hand, and no much larger clone is one base apart. Stable Graves' hyperthyroidism was defined as no progression to ophthalmopathy during 18 months of follow-up. Hyperthyroidism patients were newly diagnosed, had a disease duration of under 2 months, and were aged 18 to 65 years. Any patient with an uncontrolled infection, another autoimmune disease, pregnancy or lactation was excluded. Diagnoses were established on the basis of clinical symptoms, serum thyroxine and TRAb, thyroid ultrasound, and orbital computed tomography. PBMCs were isolated from about 10 ml of fresh peripheral blood by Ficoll-Paque density gradient centrifugation. Total RNA was extracted with Trizol reagent, and quality was checked on an Agilent 2100 Bioanalyzer.

These data originate in a study of T cells in Graves' hyperthyroidism and ophthalmopathy (dated by TCRdb to between 2019 and 2020). Background for the entire study: Peripheral blood was sampled at the time of initial diagnosis, prior to any treatment. In addition, the study compared T-cell repertoires in thyroid tissue and in blood from several Graves' hyperthyroidism patients. Prospective prediction of ophthalmopathy was tested in an independent validation cohort of approximately 19 hyperthyroidism patients and some 17 patients who later progressed to ophthalmopathy. Following sampling, methimazole starting at 30 mg daily was given to hyperthyroidism patients, and high-dose intravenous methylprednisolone was given to ophthalmopathy patients. The 85 to 100 discovery patients were divided at random into training and test sets in a 7:3 ratio. The paper describes TCR Vbeta CDR3 sequencing of about 140 peripheral blood samples, made up of 43 ophthalmopathy patients, 70 to 75 hyperthyroidism patients and 17 progressor patients. TCR V-J signatures able to tell the groups apart were searched for in a discovery cohort of about a hundred patients, of whom under 45 had Graves' ophthalmopathy and 55 to 65 had stable Graves' hyperthyroidism. Points the paper makes about the study in general: No statistical method was used to set the sample size in advance, and investigators knew the group allocation. Blood samples also contained most of the expanded thyroid clonotypes (frequency above 0.001), which suggests that blood repertoires may reflect thyroid immune responses. A model built on a 13 V-J signature distinguished ophthalmopathy from stable hyperthyroidism, reaching approximately 89% sensitivity and approximately 81% specificity in cross-validation and 80%/75% in testing. During validation, the model predicted progression to ophthalmopathy a median of approximately six months ahead of onset, with just under 71% sensitivity and 72% to 80% specificity.

Trimming takes 4 bases from V and 5 bases from J, and the germline ends sit 15 bases apart. The germline V gene yields MDHEN for CDR1 and SYDVKM for CDR2. The CDR3, from cysteine to phenylalanine, totals 14 residues. The only DNA kept is the CDR3, 42 bases in frame from the first base. The TCR beta CDR3 regions were amplified from the RNA transcripts. The TCR CDR3 was subjected to a first round of RT-PCR using the HTBI primer set and the Qiagen OneStep RT-PCR kit. Libraries were constructed in a second round of multiplex PCR, after which size selection and purification were carried out. Libraries were sequenced paired-end with 100 bp reads on an Illumina HiSeq2000. As for how the authors treated the data: Raw data were processed with SOAPnuke, discarding reads with adapters, uncalled bases, mean Phred below 15, or no exact constant-primer or identifier match. COPE v1.2.5 was used to merge high-quality paired reads, and clonotypes were defined as unique nucleotide sequences. Clonotypes were aligned to IMGT TRBV, TRBD and TRBJ reference segments using MiTCR v1.1. Analysis was restricted to V-J combinations with a frequency above 0.0001, which covered just over 98% of repertoires. The TCS score was defined as F50 (clonal expansion) divided by E x V (chaos), with BLOSUM62-based TCRdist calculated between CDR3 peptides within each V-J. Welch's t-statistics and random forest reduced 514 V-J features to roughly 13, which were used in a naive Bayes classifier (R e1071). TCRdb trimmed public reads at Q25 via fastp, called clones via MiXCR and kept in-frame beta chains. All rows with the same CDR3 protein become a single entry with the most common DNA and genes. TCRdb assigned the V and J calls; the authors' analysis was not used. This sample gives about 700,000 distinct CDR3 sequences in total; 14% of them show up just once. Of the sample, 10% falls within the top ten clones.

Material for sequencing was blood. The TCR originated in a woman in her late teens or twenties with Graves' hyperthyroidism. This receptor chain uses TRBV28 and TRBJ2-7, with the D gene uncertain. In nucleotide form, the sequence is TGTGCCAGCAGTTGGGTTTCGAATCCGAACGAGCAGTACTTC. This yields the protein CASSWVSNPNEQYF.